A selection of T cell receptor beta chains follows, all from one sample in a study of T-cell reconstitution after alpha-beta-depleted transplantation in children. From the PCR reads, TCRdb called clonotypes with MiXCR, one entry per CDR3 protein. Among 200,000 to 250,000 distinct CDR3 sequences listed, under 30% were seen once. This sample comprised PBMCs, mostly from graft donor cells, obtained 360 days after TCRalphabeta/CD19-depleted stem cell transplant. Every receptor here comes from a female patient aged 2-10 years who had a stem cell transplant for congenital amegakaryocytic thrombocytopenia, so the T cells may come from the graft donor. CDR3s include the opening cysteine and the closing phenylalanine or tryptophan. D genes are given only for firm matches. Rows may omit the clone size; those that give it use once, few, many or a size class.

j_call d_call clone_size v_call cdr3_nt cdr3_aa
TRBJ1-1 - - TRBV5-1 TGCGCCAGCAGCTTAAGTCCGGCGGGGGAAGCTTTCTTT CASSLSPAGEAFF
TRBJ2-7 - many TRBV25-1 TGTGCCAGCAGTGAATATGGACACTCCTACGAGCAGTACTTC CASSEYGHSYEQYF
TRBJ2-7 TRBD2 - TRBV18 TGTGCCAGCTCACCGGCGGGAGGGCCCTACGAGCAGTACTTC CASSPAGGPYEQYF
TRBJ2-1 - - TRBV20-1 TGCAGTGCTAGATCGGACAGCGGTGAGCAGTTCTTC CSARSDSGEQFF
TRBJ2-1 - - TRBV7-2 TGTGCCAGCAAGGGCCCCGCAACCGGCAATGAGCAGTTCTTC CASKGPATGNEQFF
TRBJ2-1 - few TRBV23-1 TGCGCCAGCAGTCAAATCCAATTCAGGGGCAATGAGCAGTTCTTC CASSQIQFRGNEQFF
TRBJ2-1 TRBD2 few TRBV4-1 TGCGCCAGCAGCCAAGGTTTTTTCGGGGGGAGCTCCTACAATGAGCAGTTCTTC CASSQGFFGGSSYNEQFF
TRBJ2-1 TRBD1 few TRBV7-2 TGTGCCAGCAGCTTGGAGGGACAGGGCTCCTACAATGAGCAGTTCTTC CASSLEGQGSYNEQFF
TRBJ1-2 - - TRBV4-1 TGCGCCAGCAGCCAAGAACTTGGGGCGGAGGGCTACACCTTC CASSQELGAEGYTF
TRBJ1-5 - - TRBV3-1 TGTGCCAGCAGCCAAGAACTGGCCAGGGGTGTGAATCAGCCCCAGCATTTT CASSQELARGVNQPQHF
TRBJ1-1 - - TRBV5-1 TGCGCCAGCAGCTTGGCCCTCAACACCGTCTTGAACACTGAAGCTTTCTTT CASSLALNTVLNTEAFF
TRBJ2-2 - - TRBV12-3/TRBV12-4 TGTGCCAGCAGAAGGGGAGGGGGCTGGATCGGGGAGCTGTTTTTT CASRRGGGWIGELFF
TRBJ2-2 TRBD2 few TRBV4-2 TGTGCCAGCAGCCGTCAGACTAGCGGGCCCGGGGAGCTGTTTTTT CASSRQTSGPGELFF
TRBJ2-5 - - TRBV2 TGTGCCAGCGTGACCTACGGGGGATGGAAGACCCAGTACTTC CASVTYGGWKTQYF
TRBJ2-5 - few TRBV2 TGTGCCAGCAGCGCAGGGGATGAGACCCAGTACTTC CASSAGDETQYF
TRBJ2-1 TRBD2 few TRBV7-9 TGTGCCAGCAGCCCGAGCGGGAGGTACTACAATGAGCAGTTCTTC CASSPSGRYYNEQFF
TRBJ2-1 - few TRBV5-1 TGCGCCAGCAGCTTGGTAGGCGGACAGTACAATGAGCAGTTCTTC CASSLVGGQYNEQFF
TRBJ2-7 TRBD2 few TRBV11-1 TGTGCCAGCAGCTTAGGAAGGAGTTCTAGCGGGAGATTCTACGAGCAGTACTTC CASSLGRSSSGRFYEQYF
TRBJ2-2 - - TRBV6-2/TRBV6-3 TGTGCCAGCGGACGGGTGTACACCGGGGAGCTGTTTTTT CASGRVYTGELFF
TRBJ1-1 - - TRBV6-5 TGTGCCAGCAGTTATAAAGAAATGAACACTGAAGCTTTCTTT CASSYKEMNTEAFF
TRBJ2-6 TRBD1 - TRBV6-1 TGTGCCAGCATAAACTTGGGCAGGGGGATCTCTGTGGCCAACGTCCTGACTTTC CASINLGRGISVANVLTF
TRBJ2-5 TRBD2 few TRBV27 TGTGCCAGCAGTTCTCAACTAGCGAGGCAAGAGACCCAGTACTTC CASSSQLARQETQYF
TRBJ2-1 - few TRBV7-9 TGTGCCAGCGTCTTCAGCCTAACCCATGAGCAGTTCTTC CASVFSLTHEQFF
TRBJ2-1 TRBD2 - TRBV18 TGTGCCAGCTCACCCGGACTAGCGGGGGGGCGTAATGAGCAGTTCTTC CASSPGLAGGRNEQFF
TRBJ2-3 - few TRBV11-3 TGTGCCAGCAGCCCGGGACCCCGCACAGATACGCAGTATTTT CASSPGPRTDTQYF
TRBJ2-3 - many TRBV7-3 TGTGCCAGCAGCCCGGGAGAGGGGATTACTAGCACAGATACGCAGTATTTT CASSPGEGITSTDTQYF
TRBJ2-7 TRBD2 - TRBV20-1 TGCAGTGCTAGGCCTAGCGGTTCCTACGAGCAGTACTTC CSARPSGSYEQYF
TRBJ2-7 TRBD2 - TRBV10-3 TGTGCCATCAGTGAGTCGGTAGGACTAGCGGGAGGGCCATCCTACGAGCAGTACTTC CAISESVGLAGGPSYEQYF
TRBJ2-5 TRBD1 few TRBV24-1 TGTGCCACCAGTGAGACAGGGGGAGAGGAGACCCAGTACTTC CATSETGGEETQYF